In this sample, the clone carrying this TCR beta chain turned up a few times. Its target is not known. TCRB transcripts that were expressed got sequenced, as all of the isolated RNA had been reverse transcribed. Only in-frame clones appear in the TCRdb table, and some are missing; sequencing was by immunoSEQ multiplex PCR. The repertoire has some 240,000 clones, 9.5% to 13% of them found once; the top ten carry 1% to 1.5%. Germline V gene lookup returns CDR1 GTSNPN and CDR2 SVGIG (reference sequence). The CDR3 has 12 residues. Trimming left V 0 bases short and J 7 bases short, with 10 bases between. The data stem from a study of beta chain features in type 1 diabetes. Study-wide findings and caveats: Any HLA type influence on TCRB rearrangement was left unresolved here. When VDJ junctions were examined, type 1 diabetes patients showed fewer insertions and more deletions. The naive, central memory and Treg TCRB repertoires looked more alike in patients than they did in healthy donors.

The J gene is TRBJ2-7, the V gene TRBV30; D is ambiguous. The clonotype comes from a man between 18 and 35 years old in good health. Material for sequencing was central memory CD4+ T cells from blood. In DNA, the CDR3 is TGTGCCTGGAGTGTTTCCCGGCGGGAGCAGTACTTC. Translation gives CAWSVSRREQYF.